This T cell receptor beta chain was identified in a study of T cell repertoires in cytomegalovirus infection (dated by TCRdb to between 2017 and 2020). In the study overall: Donor HLA type was relevant to the analysis, as public TCR beta signatures indicated carriage of CMV infection together with the matching HLA type.

Here is what the overall study found, with its caveats: In the ex vivo response, HLA-C-restricted CMV-specific TCR beta clonotypes were dominant, and in two of eight donors the single most frequent clonotype came from this HLA-C-restricted group. In both this cohort and an independent cohort of 350 or so donors, the cumulative frequency of public TCR beta family members distinguished carriers of CMV infection plus the relevant HLA type.

By its share of the sample, this clonotype is large (0.1 to 1%). Its antigen has not been determined. Base qualities are not provided; no much larger clone lies one nucleotide away. The instrument was an Illumina HiSeq 1500. TCRdb itself trimmed the public reads at Q25 with fastp, ran MiXCR and retained productive beta chains. Rows are unified per CDR3 protein, each entry keeping the most common DNA and genes. The sample has more than 45,000 distinct CDR3 sequences on record, roughly a third of them singletons. Of the sample, around 70% is held by the ten largest clones. This sequence originates from a human donor in good health (CMV status not recorded). Some clones in this sample may be carry-over from other donors' samples. Sequencing was performed on PBMCs, sequenced either directly or after in vitro stimulation (not recorded which).

The CDR3 amino acid sequence is: CASSGTQGEHTEAFF. Read as DNA, the sequence is TGTGCCAGCAGTGGGACACAGGGAGAACACACTGAAGCTTTCTTT. The chain links TRBV28 with TRBJ1-1; the D region possibly corresponds to TRBD1 (6 bases align). CDR3 length: 15 amino acids, cysteine to phenylalanine. Kept here is only the CDR3 DNA, which spans 45 bases and is read in frame from base 1. Looking up the germline V gene yields CDR1 MDHEN and CDR2 SYDVKM. At the junction V is shortened by 5 bases and J by 3 bases, with 16 bases in between.